This TCR beta chain is drawn from a study of blood T cell repertoires in COVID-19. Across the whole study: Collection of acute and convalescent COVID-19 samples took place in the United States, Italy and Spain. T cells, B-cell-depleted T cells, or PBMCs provided the cDNA or gDNA that served as material.

The CDR3 sequence is 14 residues long. Germline V lookup: CDR1 MDHEN, CDR2 SYDVKM. Unmatched junction bases numbered 4, after V lost 5 bases and J lost 6 bases. Original handling: Estimation of nucleated cell counts was performed using reference gene primer amplification. The repertoire was sequenced with immunoSEQ multiplex PCR; TCRdb's copy has only in-frame clones and lacks some. D and trimming come from the DNA, and the V and J calls and clone size come from that table. This table has about 74,000 clones, around 80% appearing once. Sequencing used peripheral blood. The rearrangement joins TRBV28 to TRBJ2-2; 9 bases are a match to TRBD1. The clonotype originates from a human donor in a cohort sampled during active COVID-19. CDR3 in amino acids: CASSIQGAAGELFF. CDR3 nucleotide sequence: TGTGCCAGCAGTATACAGGGGGCTGCCGGGGAGCTGTTTTTT.